The present entry profiles one T cell receptor beta chain with its context. This clone's antigen is unknown. No base quality values were provided; no much bigger clone lies one nucleotide off. There are 16 amino acids in the CDR3, from cysteine to phenylalanine inclusive. The entry retains the CDR3 DNA only, 48 bases that are in frame from base 1. According to the germline V gene (reference sequence), CDR1 reads LGHDT and CDR2 reads YNNKEL. Clipping removes 1 base from V and 4 bases from J, with 8 as the unmatched junction base count. This entry is derived from a study of CD8 T cells in ankylosing spondylitis (dated by TCRdb to between 2016 and 2019). Concerning the study at large: The study profiled T cell receptor beta repertoires in healthy donors and ankylosing spondylitis patients to find disease-linked TCR variants. The full study cohort was made up of 25 ankylosing spondylitis patients and roughly 98 healthy donors. Peripheral blood was sampled, and synovial fluid was additionally collected from ankylosing spondylitis patients.

What the research found in general, with its limitations: Some motif variants were previously reported in synovial fluid and blood of reactive arthritis patients, suggesting common disease-initiation mechanisms. A CD8+ phenotype was shown by the disease-linked clones, which were found at relatively low frequencies in peripheral blood. The disease-linked clones were reported to be significantly enriched in matched synovial fluid samples from ankylosing spondylitis patients. A TCR beta motif made up of several highly homologous amino acid variants appeared to be characteristic of blood from ankylosing spondylitis patients.

The data were produced on an Illumina HiSeq 2500. Quantitative 5'-RACE with molecular barcodes was used to prepare TCR beta libraries. The source study handled its data this way. To identify disease-linked TCR variants, a new computational method was used, one built on a probabilistic model of VDJ rearrangement. Through fastp at Q25 and MiXCR, TCRdb rebuilt clones from the public reads, retaining in-frame beta chains. Entries that share a CDR3 protein sequence are merged under the most common genes and DNA. V and J calls and clone size were set by TCRdb, not the authors. Within this sample are more than 250,000 distinct CDR3 sequences, with 11% of them counted one time only. Jointly, the top ten make up roughly 9.1% of the sample.

The chain joins TRBV3-1 to TRBJ2-7; TRBD1 matches 9 bases in the middle. Specimen: blood, either unsorted or a sorted T cell fraction (not recorded which). This receptor was taken from a female donor with ankylosing spondylitis or in good health (not recorded which). CDR3 reads: CASSQGWTGVSYEQYF. The DNA is TGTGCCAGCAGCCAAGGCTGGACAGGGGTGTCGTACGAGCAGTACTTC.